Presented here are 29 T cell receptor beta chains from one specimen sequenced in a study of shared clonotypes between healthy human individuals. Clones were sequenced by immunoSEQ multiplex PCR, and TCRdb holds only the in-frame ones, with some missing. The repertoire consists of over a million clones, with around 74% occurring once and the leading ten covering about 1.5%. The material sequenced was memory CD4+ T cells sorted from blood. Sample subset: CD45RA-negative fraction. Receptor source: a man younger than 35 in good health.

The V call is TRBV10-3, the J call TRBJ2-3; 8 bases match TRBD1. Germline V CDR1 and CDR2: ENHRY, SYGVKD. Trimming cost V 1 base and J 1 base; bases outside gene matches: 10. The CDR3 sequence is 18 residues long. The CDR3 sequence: CAISEFSPQGAGTDTQYF. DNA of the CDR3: TGTGCCATCAGTGAGTTCTCCCCCCAGGGGGCTGGCACAGATACGCAGTATTTT.

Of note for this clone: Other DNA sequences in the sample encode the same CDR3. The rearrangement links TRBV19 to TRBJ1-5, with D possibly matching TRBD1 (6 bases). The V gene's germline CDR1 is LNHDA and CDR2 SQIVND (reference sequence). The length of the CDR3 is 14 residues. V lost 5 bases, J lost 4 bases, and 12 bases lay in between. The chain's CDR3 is CASSGRGGNQPQHF. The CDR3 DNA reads TGTGCCAGTAGTGGCCGAGGGGGGAATCAGCCCCAGCATTTT. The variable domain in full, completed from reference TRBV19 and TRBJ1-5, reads DGGITQSPKYLFRKEGQNVTLSCEQNLNHDAMYWYRQDPGQGLRLIYYSQIVNDFQKGDIAEGYSVSREKKESFPLTVTSAQKNPTAFYLCASSGRGGNQPQHFGDGTRLSIL.

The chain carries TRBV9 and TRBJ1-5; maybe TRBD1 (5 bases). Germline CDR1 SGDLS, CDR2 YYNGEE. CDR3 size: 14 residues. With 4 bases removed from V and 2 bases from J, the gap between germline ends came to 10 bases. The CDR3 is CASSPSGGNQPQHF. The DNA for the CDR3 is TGTGCCAGCAGCCCCTCGGGGGGCAATCAGCCCCAGCATTTT.

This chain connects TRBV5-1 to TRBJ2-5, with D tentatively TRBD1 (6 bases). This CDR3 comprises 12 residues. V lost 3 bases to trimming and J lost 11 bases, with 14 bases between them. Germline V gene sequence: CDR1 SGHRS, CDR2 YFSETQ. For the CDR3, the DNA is TGCGCCAGCAGCTCCAACCGGGACACGCAGTACTTC. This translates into CASSSNRDTQYF.

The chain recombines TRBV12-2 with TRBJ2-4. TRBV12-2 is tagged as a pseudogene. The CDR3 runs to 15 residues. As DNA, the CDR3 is TGTGCAAGTCGCTCTGTTCGGGCGCCCAAAAACATTCAGTACTTC. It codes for CASRSVRAPKNIQYF.

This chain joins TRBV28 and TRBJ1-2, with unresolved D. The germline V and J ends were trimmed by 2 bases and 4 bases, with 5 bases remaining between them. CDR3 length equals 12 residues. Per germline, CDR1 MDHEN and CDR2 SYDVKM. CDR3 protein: CASSLGSYGYTF. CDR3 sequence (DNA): TGTGCCAGCAGTTTAGGTAGCTATGGCTACACCTTC.

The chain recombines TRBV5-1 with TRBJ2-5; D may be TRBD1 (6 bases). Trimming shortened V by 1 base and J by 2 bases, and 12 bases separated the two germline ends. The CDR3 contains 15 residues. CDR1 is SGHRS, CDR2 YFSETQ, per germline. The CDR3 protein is CASSLIGGLQETQYF. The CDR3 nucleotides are TGCGCCAGCAGCTTGATTGGGGGCCTGCAAGAGACCCAGTACTTC.

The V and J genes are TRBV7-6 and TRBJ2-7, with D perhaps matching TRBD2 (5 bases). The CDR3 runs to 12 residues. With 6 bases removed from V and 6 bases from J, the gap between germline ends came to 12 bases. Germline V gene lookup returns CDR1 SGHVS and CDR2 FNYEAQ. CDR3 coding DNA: TGTGCCAGCAGTCTTGACTATCGCGAGCAGTACTTC. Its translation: CASSLDYREQYF.

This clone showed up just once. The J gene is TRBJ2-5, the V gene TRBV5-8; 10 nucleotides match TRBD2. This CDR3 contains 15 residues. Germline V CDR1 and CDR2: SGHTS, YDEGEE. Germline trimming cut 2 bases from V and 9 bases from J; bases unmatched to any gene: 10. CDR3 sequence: CASSFGSGGTMAQYF. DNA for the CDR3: TGTGCCAGCAGCTTCGGTAGCGGGGGGACTATGGCCCAGTACTTC.

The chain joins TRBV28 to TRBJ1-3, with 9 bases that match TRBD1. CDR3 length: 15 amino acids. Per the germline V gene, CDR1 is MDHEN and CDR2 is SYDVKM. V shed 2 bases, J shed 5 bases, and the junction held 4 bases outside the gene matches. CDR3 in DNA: TGTGCCAGCAGTTTAGGGGGGACAGGGCGAAACACCATATATTTT. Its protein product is CASSLGGTGRNTIYF.

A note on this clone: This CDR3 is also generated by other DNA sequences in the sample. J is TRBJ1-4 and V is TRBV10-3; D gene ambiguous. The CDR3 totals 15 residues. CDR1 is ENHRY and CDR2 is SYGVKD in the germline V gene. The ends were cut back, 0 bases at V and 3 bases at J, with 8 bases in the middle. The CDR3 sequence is CAISESGGANEKLFF. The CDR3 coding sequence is TGTGCCATCAGTGAGTCCGGCGGAGCTAATGAAAAACTGTTTTTT.

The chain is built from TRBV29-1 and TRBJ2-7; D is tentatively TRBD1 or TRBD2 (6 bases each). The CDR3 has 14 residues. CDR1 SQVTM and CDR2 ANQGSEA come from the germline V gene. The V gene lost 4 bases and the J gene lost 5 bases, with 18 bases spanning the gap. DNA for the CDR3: TGCAGCGTTGCCGGGGGCGTATTATCAAACGAGCAGTACTTC. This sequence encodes CSVAGGVLSNEQYF.

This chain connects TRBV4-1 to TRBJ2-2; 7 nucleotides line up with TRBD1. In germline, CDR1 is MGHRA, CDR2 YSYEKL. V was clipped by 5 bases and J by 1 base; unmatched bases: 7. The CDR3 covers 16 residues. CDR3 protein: CASSVEGQMNTGELFF. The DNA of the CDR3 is TGCGCCAGCAGCGTCGAGGGACAGATGAACACCGGGGAGCTGTTTTTT.

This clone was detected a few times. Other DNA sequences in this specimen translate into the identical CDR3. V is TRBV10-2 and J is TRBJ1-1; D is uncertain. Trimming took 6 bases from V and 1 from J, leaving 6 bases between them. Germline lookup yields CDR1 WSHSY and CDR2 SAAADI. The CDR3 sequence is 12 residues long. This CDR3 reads CASSLRNTEAFF. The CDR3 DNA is TGCGCCAGCAGCCTTCGGAACACTGAAGCTTTCTTT.

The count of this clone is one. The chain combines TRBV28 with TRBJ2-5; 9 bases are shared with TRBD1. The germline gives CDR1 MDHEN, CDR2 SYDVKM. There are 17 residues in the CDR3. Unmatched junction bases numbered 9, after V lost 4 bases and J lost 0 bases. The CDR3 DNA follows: TGTGCCAGCAGTTCCCGCGGACAGGGGCCGTACCAAGAGACCCAGTACTTC. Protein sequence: CASSSRGQGPYQETQYF. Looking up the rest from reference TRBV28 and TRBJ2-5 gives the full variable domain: DVKVTQSSRYLVKRTGEKVFLECVQDMDHENMFWYRQDPGLGLRLIYFSYDVKMKEKGDIPEGYSVSREKKERFSLILESASTNQTSMYLCASSSRGQGPYQETQYFGPGTRLLVL.

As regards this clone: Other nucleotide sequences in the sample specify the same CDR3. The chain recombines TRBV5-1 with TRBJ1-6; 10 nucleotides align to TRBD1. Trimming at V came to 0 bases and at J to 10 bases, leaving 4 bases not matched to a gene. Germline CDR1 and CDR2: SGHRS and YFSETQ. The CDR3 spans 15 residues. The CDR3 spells CASSLVGQGSSPLHF. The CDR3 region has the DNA TGCGCCAGCAGCTTGGTGGGACAGGGGTCCTCACCCCTCCACTTT.

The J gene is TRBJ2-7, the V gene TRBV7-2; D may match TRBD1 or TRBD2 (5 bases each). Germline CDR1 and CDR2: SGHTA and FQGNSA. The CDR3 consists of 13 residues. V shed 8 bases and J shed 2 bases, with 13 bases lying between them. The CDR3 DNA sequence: TGTGCCAGCGCCAGGGCGGGTACCTACGAGCAGTACTTC. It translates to CASARAGTYEQYF.

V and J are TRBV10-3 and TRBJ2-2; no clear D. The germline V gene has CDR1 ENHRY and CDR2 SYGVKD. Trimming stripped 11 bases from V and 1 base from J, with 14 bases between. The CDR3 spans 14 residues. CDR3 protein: CAALTELNTGELFF. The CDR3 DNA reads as TGTGCCGCCTTGACGGAACTGAACACCGGGGAGCTGTTTTTT.

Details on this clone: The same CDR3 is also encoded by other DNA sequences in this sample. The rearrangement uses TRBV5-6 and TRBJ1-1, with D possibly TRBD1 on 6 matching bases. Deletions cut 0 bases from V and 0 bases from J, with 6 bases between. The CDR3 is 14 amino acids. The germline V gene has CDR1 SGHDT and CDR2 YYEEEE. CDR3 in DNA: TGTGCCAGCAGCTTGGGACAGGTGAACACTGAAGCTTTCTTT. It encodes CASSLGQVNTEAFF.

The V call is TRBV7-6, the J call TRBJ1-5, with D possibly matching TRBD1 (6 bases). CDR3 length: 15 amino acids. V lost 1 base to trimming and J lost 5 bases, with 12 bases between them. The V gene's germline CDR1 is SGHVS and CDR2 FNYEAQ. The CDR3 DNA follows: TGTGCCAGCAGCTTAGGGCGGGACATCTATCAGCCCCAGCATTTT. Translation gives CASSLGRDIYQPQHF.

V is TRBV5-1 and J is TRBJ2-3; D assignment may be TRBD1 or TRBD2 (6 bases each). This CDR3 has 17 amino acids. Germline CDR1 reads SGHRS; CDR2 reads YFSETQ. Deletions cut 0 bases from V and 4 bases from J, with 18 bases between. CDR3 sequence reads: CASSLAGGLPSADTQYF. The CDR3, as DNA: TGCGCCAGCAGCTTGGCCGGGGGCCTCCCATCCGCAGATACGCAGTATTTT.

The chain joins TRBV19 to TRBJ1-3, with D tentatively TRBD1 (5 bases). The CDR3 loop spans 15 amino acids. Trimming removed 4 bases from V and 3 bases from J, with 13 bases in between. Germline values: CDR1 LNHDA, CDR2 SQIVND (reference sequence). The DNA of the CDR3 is TGTGCCAGTAGTAGCCCTCCCCAGGGTGGAAACACCATATATTTT. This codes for CASSSPPQGGNTIYF. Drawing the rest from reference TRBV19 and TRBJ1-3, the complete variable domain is DGGITQSPKYLFRKEGQNVTLSCEQNLNHDAMYWYRQDPGQGLRLIYYSQIVNDFQKGDIAEGYSVSREKKESFPLTVTSAQKNPTAFYLCASSSPPQGGNTIYFGEGSWLTVV.

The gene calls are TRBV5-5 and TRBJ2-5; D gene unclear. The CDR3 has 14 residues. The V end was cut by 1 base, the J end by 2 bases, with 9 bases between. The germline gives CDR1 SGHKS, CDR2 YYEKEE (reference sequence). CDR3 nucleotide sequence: TGTGCCAGCAGCTTGCCAACAATTCAAGAGACCCAGTACTTC. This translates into CASSLPTIQETQYF.

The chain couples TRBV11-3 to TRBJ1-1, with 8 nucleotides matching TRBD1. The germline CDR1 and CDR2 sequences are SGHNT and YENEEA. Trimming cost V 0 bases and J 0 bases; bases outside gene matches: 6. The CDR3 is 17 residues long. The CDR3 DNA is TGTGCCAGCAGCTTAGATGCCCTGGACAGGGTGAACACTGAAGCTTTCTTT. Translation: CASSLDALDRVNTEAFF.

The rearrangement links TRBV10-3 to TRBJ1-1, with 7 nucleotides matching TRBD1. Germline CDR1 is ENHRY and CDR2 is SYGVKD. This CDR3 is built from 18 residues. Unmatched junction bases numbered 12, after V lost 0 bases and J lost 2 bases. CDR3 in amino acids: CAISESVRVGGQNTEAFF. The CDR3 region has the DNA TGTGCCATCAGTGAGTCGGTTCGGGTAGGGGGCCAAAACACTGAAGCTTTCTTT.

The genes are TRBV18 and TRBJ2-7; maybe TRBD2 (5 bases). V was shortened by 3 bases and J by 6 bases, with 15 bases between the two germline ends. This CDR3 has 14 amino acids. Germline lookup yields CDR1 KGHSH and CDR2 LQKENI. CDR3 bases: TGTGCCAGCTCACCTCCGAGATTAGGGAGCGAGCAGTACTTC. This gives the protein CASSPPRLGSEQYF.

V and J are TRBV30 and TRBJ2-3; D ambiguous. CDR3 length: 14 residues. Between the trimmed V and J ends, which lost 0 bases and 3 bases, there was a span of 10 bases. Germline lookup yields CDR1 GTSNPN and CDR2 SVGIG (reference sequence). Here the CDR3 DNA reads TGTGCCTGGAGTGTTAGGCTCCTTACAGATACGCAGTATTTT. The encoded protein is CAWSVRLLTDTQYF.

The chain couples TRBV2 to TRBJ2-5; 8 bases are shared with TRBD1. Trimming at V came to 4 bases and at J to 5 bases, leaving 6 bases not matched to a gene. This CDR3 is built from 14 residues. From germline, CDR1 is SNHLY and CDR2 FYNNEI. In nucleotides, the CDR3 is TGTGCCAGCAGTGCGCAGGGGGCCGGTGAGACCCAGTACTTC. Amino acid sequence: CASSAQGAGETQYF.

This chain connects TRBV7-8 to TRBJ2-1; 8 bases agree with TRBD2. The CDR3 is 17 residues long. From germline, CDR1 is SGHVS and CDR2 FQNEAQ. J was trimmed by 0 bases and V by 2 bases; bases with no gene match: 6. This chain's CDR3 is CASSLSGGASSYNEQFF. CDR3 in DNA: TGTGCCAGCAGCTTATCCGGGGGGGCAAGCTCCTACAATGAGCAGTTCTTC.